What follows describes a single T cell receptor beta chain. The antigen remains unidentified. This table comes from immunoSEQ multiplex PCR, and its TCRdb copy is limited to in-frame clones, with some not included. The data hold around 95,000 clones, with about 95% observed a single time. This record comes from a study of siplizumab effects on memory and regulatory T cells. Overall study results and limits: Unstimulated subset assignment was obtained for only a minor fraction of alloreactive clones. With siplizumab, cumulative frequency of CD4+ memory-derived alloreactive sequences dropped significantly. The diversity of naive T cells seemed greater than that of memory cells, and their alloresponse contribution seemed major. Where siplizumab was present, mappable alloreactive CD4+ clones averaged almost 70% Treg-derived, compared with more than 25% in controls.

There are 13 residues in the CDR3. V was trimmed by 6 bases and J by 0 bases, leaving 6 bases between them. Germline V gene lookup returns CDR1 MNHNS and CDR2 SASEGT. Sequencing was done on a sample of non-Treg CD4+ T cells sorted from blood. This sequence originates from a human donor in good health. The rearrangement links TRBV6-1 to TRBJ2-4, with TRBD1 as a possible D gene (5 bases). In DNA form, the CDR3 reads TGTGCCAGCAGAGGGGCAGCCAAAAACATTCAGTACTTC. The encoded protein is CASRGAAKNIQYF.